One sample yielded the 23 T cell receptor beta chains listed below, sequenced in a study of cytomegalovirus exposure and HLA in healthy donors. The primer mix had 60 Vbeta and 13 Jbeta primers. Here immunoSEQ multiplex PCR was the method, and the copy in TCRdb shows in-frame clones only, minus some. This table holds some 98,000 clones, 75% to 85% found once. Sequencing used PBMCs. These receptors were obtained from a young man in good health and CMV-seropositive.

The chain couples TRBV21-1 to TRBJ2-2; the DNA was not used to check the table's D call, TRBD1. TRBV21-1 is a pseudogene segment. The CDR3 runs 13 residues. The chain's CDR3 is CASNYRNTGELFF. CDR3 nucleotide sequence: TGTGCCAGCAATTACAGGAACACCGGGGAGCTGTTTTTT.

The chain employs TRBV5-1 and TRBJ1-1, with D tentatively TRBD1 (6 bases). The CDR3 spans 13 residues. V was clipped by 1 base and J by 4 bases, with 8 bases between them. Germline V gene sequence: CDR1 SGHRS, CDR2 YFSETQ. DNA of the CDR3: TGCGCCAGCAGCTTGCAGGGGCCCACTGAAGCTTTCTTT. Its protein product is CASSLQGPTEAFF.

This chain links TRBV10-3 with TRBJ2-1; the match to TRBD1 covers 8 bases. V shed 1 base, J shed 8 bases, and the junction held 10 bases outside the gene matches. Germline V gene lookup returns CDR1 ENHRY and CDR2 SYGVKD. There are 16 residues in the CDR3. CDR3 amino acids: CAISELGGQGRDEQFF. The CDR3, as DNA: TGTGCCATCAGTGAGTTGGGTGGACAGGGTAGGGATGAGCAGTTCTTC.

The chain joins TRBV7-9 to TRBJ2-7; 8 nucleotides match TRBD1. The CDR3 sequence is 13 residues long. V dropped 2 bases and J dropped 4; count of bases not matched to a gene: 1. The V gene's germline CDR1 is SEHNR and CDR2 FQNEAQ (reference sequence). In DNA form, the CDR3 reads TGTGCCAGCAGCTTACGGACAGGGTACGAGCAGTACTTC. Translation gives CASSLRTGYEQYF.

This clone has a handful of counts. V gene TRBV6-1 combines with J gene TRBJ1-1, with 7 bases lining up with TRBD1. Germline V gene sequence: CDR1 MNHNS, CDR2 SASEGT. CDR3 length: 15 residues. J gave up 1 base and V 4 bases, and 6 bases lay outside the gene matches. CDR3 in DNA: TGTGCCAGCAGTGTAGCGGCAGGGGGGAACACTGAAGCTTTCTTT. Its translation: CASSVAAGGNTEAFF.

The chain employs TRBV2 and TRBJ1-4; 11 nucleotides agree with TRBD1. The CDR3 is 15 amino acids. The V gene end was trimmed by 4 bases and the J gene end by 7 bases; junction bases not matched to a gene: 5. Germline-derived CDR1 and CDR2 are SNHLY and FYNNEI. CDR3 region: CASSGPGQGGEKLFF. CDR3 bases: TGTGCCAGCAGTGGTCCGGGACAGGGGGGTGAAAAACTGTTTTTT. Full variable domain (outside the CDR3, taken from reference TRBV2 and TRBJ1-4): EPEVTQTPSHQVTQMGQEVILRCVPISNHLYFYWYRQILGQKVEFLVSFYNNEISEKSEIFDDQFSVERPDGSNFTLKIRSTKLEDSAMYFCASSGPGQGGEKLFFGSGTQLSVL.

This sequence joins TRBV6-1 and TRBJ1-3; TRBD1 might be the D (6 bases). The ends were cut back, 6 bases at V and 4 bases at J, with 16 bases in the middle. CDR3 length equals 15 residues. Looked up from germline, CDR1 is MNHNS and CDR2 is SASEGT. The CDR3 coding sequence is TGTGCCAGCAGCGTACAGGGCCCGGGAGGAAACACCATATATTTT. Translated, it gives CASSVQGPGGNTIYF.

This rearrangement joins TRBV19 to TRBJ2-3; D uncertain. CDR1 LNHDA and CDR2 SQIVND come from the germline V gene (reference sequence). The CDR3 runs to 13 residues. The V gene lost 3 bases and the J gene lost 6 bases, with 10 bases spanning the gap. The CDR3 loop reads CASSIGPEDTQYF. For the CDR3, the DNA is TGTGCCAGTAGTATCGGCCCGGAGGATACGCAGTATTTT.

The chain has TRBV7-9 and TRBJ1-2; TRBD1 might be the D (5 bases). This CDR3 is 13 amino acids long. Trimming pared 2 bases from V and 6 bases from J, leaving 10 bases between. Germline-derived CDR1 and CDR2 are SEHNR and FQNEAQ (reference sequence). The CDR3 here is CASSLRGRDGYTF. As DNA, the CDR3 is TGTGCCAGCAGCTTACGGGGGAGGGATGGCTACACCTTC.

The genes are TRBV13 and TRBJ2-7; possible D gene TRBD2, 5 bases. The germline CDR1 and CDR2 sequences are PRHDT and FYEKMQ (reference sequence). V lost 5 bases and J 5 bases, leaving 16 bases between the germline ends. The CDR3 runs to 14 residues. CDR3 residues: CASSLTGWGNEQYF. Written as DNA, the CDR3 is TGTGCCAGCAGCCTCACGGGGTGGGGAAACGAGCAGTACTTC.

The rearrangement uses TRBV19 and TRBJ1-1, with D unresolved. The CDR3 has 13 amino acids. Germline CDR1 and CDR2: LNHDA and SQIVND (reference sequence). V dropped 7 bases and J dropped 0 bases, with 9 bases sitting between them. CDR3 sequence: CASTEKLNTEAFF. The CDR3 DNA reads TGTGCCAGTACGGAGAAGTTGAACACTGAAGCTTTCTTT. The whole variable domain, filled in from reference TRBV19 and TRBJ1-1, reads DGGITQSPKYLFRKEGQNVTLSCEQNLNHDAMYWYRQDPGQGLRLIYYSQIVNDFQKGDIAEGYSVSREKKESFPLTVTSAQKNPTAFYLCASTEKLNTEAFFGQGTRLTVV.

This clone has only a few counts. The chain joins TRBV28 to TRBJ1-5; the match to TRBD1 covers 7 bases. This CDR3 spans 14 amino acids. The ends lost 6 bases at V and 3 bases at J; junction bases unmatched: 5. Germline V gives CDR1 MDHEN, CDR2 SYDVKM. CDR3 sequence reads: CASSPGTDNQPQHF. For the CDR3, the DNA is TGTGCCAGCAGCCCCGGGACAGACAATCAGCCCCAGCATTTT.

The chain has TRBV5-1 and TRBJ2-5, with 12 bases fitting TRBD2. Germline CDR1 and CDR2: SGHRS and YFSETQ. This CDR3 is 15 amino acids long. Germline trimming cut 4 bases from V and 8 bases from J; bases unmatched to any gene: 9. The CDR3 DNA sequence: TGCGCCAGCAGCGAAGGGACTAGCGGGCAACTAACCCAGTACTTC. Its protein product is CASSEGTSGQLTQYF.

V and J are TRBV7-8 and TRBJ2-5; 8 bases are shared with TRBD2. The CDR3 has 18 residues. The germline CDR1 and CDR2 sequences are SGHVS and FQNEAQ. V lost 4 bases to trimming and J lost 3 bases; unmatched junction nucleotides: 16. CDR3 protein: CASSSKSSAGGQEETQYF. CDR3 coding DNA: TGTGCCAGCAGCTCTAAATCTTCCGCGGGGGGTCAGGAAGAGACCCAGTACTTC. Full variable domain (rest looked up from reference TRBV7-8 and TRBJ2-5): GAGVSQSPRYKVAKRGQDVALRCDPISGHVSLFWYQQALGQGPEFLTYFQNEAQLDKSGLPSDRFFAERPEGSVSTLKIQRTQQEDSAVYLCASSSKSSAGGQEETQYFGPGTRLLVL.

The chain carries TRBV6-7 and TRBJ2-7; D is unresolved. TRBV6-7 falls under the ORF class, with uncertain function. The V end was cut by 6 bases, the J end by 7 bases, with 10 bases between. The CDR3 is 11 residues long. In nucleotides, the CDR3 is TGTGCCAGCAGAGTAGCAGAAGAGCAGTACTTC. Translated, it gives CASRVAEEQYF.

The chain links TRBV6-1 to TRBJ2-7, with a possible D match to TRBD1 (6 bases). The CDR3 covers 14 residues. The V end was cut by 7 bases, the J end by 3 bases, with 16 bases between. CDR1 and CDR2 (germline): MNHNS, SASEGT. In DNA form, the CDR3 reads TGTGCCAGCAACCCGGGACAAGGTTACTACGAGCAGTACTTC. Translated, it gives CASNPGQGYYEQYF.

The chain is built from TRBV7-7 and TRBJ2-7; a possible D gene is TRBD1 (5 bases). Per the germline V gene, CDR1 is SSHAT and CDR2 is FNYEAQ (reference sequence). V lost 2 bases and J lost 0, with 8 bases in between. This CDR3 has 14 amino acids. The CDR3 here is CASSLTDSSYEQYF. The CDR3 bases are TGTGCCAGCAGCTTAACCGACAGCTCCTACGAGCAGTACTTC.

The chain joins TRBV5-4 to TRBJ2-1; 10 bases align to TRBD2. Germline lookup yields CDR1 SGHNT and CDR2 YYREEE (reference sequence). The CDR3 extends over 15 amino acids. With V trimmed by 6 bases and J by 7 bases, 10 bases remained unmatched. CDR3 nucleotides: TGTGCCAGCACCATAGGAGCGGGGGGGCGGAATGAGCAGTTCTTC. Protein product: CASTIGAGGRNEQFF. The full variable domain, with the rest looked up from reference TRBV5-4 and TRBJ2-1, is ETGVTQSPTHLIKTRGQQVTLRCSSQSGHNTVSWYQQALGQGPQFIFQYYREEENGRGNFPPRFSGLQFPNYSSELNVNALELDDSALYLCASTIGAGGRNEQFFGPGTRLTVL.

This clone came up once. This chain uses TRBV10-3 with TRBJ2-1, with TRBD2 identical over 7 bases. This CDR3 has 13 amino acids. From germline, CDR1 is ENHRY and CDR2 SYGVKD. With V trimmed by 2 bases and J by 9 bases, 4 bases remained unmatched. The DNA of the CDR3 is TGTGCCATCAGTGAGATAGCGGGCTCTGAGCAGTTCTTC. It is translated as CAISEIAGSEQFF.

This chain uses TRBV9 with TRBJ2-1; 9 bases align to TRBD1. J gave up 8 bases and V 0 bases, and 12 bases lay outside the gene matches. The CDR3 contains 17 residues. The V gene's germline CDR1 is SGDLS and CDR2 YYNGEE. CDR3 nucleotides: TGTGCCAGCAGCGTAGCTACAACGACAGGGGGTGGCTATGAGCAGTTCTTC. It encodes CASSVATTTGGGYEQFF.

CDR3 sequence (DNA): TGTGCCAGCAGCTACCTTTCTGGGACAGGCAACTATGGCTACACCTTC. Translation: CASSYLSGTGNYGYTF. The rearrangement links TRBV7-9 to TRBJ1-2; 8 positions match TRBD1. Germline CDR1 is SEHNR and CDR2 is FQNEAQ (reference sequence). The CDR3 is made up of 16 amino acids. The trim removed 4 bases at V and 2 bases at J, leaving 9 bases unmatched.

This clone is a singleton in its sample. The gene calls are TRBV11-2 and TRBJ2-7; TRBD1 matches at 11 bases. Germline V gene sequence: CDR1 SGHAT, CDR2 FQNNGV. V was pared by 4 bases and J by 7 bases, with 9 bases of the junction left unmatched. This CDR3 contains 15 residues. This CDR3 reads CASSSLRGQGGEQYF. CDR3 sequence (DNA): TGTGCCAGCAGCTCCCTCCGGGGACAGGGGGGGGAGCAGTACTTC.

The V call is TRBV30, the J call TRBJ2-5; 8 bases are shared with TRBD2. CDR1 is GTSNPN and CDR2 is SVGIG in the germline V gene (reference sequence). This CDR3 is 13 amino acids long. V trimming: 3 bases; J trimming: 5 bases; junction bases outside the gene matches: 5. As DNA, the CDR3 is TGTGCCTGGAGCAGTTTAGCGGGGGAGACCCAGTACTTC. Protein product: CAWSSLAGETQYF.